Detailed here is one TCR beta chain. Sequenced by immunoSEQ multiplex PCR; TCRdb stores in-frame clones only, minus some. Of 83,000 or so clones listed, around 82% were seen once; the top ten hold about a fifth. These data are taken from a study of blood T cell repertoires in COVID-19. Across the whole study: Material from acute and convalescent COVID-19 was sourced from the United States, Italy and Spain. In each case, the material was cDNA or gDNA derived from T cells, B-cell-depleted T cells, or PBMCs.

This CDR3 comprises 13 residues. V dropped 7 bases and J dropped 3 bases, with 13 bases sitting between them. Germline CDR1 and CDR2: SGHRS and YFSETQ. The rearrangement uses TRBV5-1 and TRBJ1-2; D gene uncertain. Sequenced sample: peripheral blood. The sequence was collected from a human donor in a cohort sampled during active COVID-19. The CDR3 DNA is TGCGCCAGCTCCAATCCCGCGGACTATGGCTACACCTTC. Protein sequence: CASSNPADYGYTF.